A selection of T cell receptor beta chains follows, all from one sample in a study of T cell responses to AZD1222 COVID-19 vaccine. Here immunoSEQ multiplex PCR was the method, and the copy in TCRdb shows in-frame clones only, minus some. Of under 25,000 clones listed, 80% to 85% are singletons. Sequenced material: peripheral blood, taken 28 days after the second AZD1222 dose. These receptors were taken from an adult who received the AZD1222 COVID-19 vaccine. CDR3s include the opening cysteine and the closing phenylalanine or tryptophan. A D gene is named only where the DNA matches it firmly. The size entry is marked missing in some rows and otherwise reads once, few, many or a size class.

d_gene	abundance	v_gene	j_gene	CDR3aa	CDR3nt
-	-	TRBV6-5	TRBJ1-5	CASSYSSEDSNQPQHF	TGTGCCAGCAGTTACTCGTCAGAAGATAGCAATCAGCCCCAGCATTTT
TRBD2	-	TRBV7-9	TRBJ2-4	CASSAPGLAGVEAKNIQYF	TGTGCCAGCAGCGCACCGGGACTAGCGGGAGTTGAGGCCAAAAACATTCAGTACTTC
-	-	TRBV5-6	TRBJ2-7	CASRWDGGSHEQYF	TGTGCCAGCAGATGGGATGGGGGCTCCCACGAGCAGTACTTC
-	-	TRBV11-2	TRBJ2-5	CASTQEAGSPKETQYF	TGTGCCAGCACCCAAGAAGCCGGGTCACCCAAAGAGACCCAGTACTTC
TRBD1	-	TRBV2	TRBJ1-2	CASSEESGGRVSGYTF	TGTGCCAGCAGTGAAGAGTCAGGGGGACGTGTTTCTGGCTACACCTTC
-	once	TRBV6-5	TRBJ1-1	CASRRSGRRAFF	TGTGCCAGCAGAAGGAGCGGGCGTCGAGCTTTCTTT
-	-	TRBV19	TRBJ2-1	CASSSSRDREFF	TGTGCCAGTAGTAGCAGCCGGGACCGGGAGTTCTTC
-	-	TRBV5-1	TRBJ1-1	CASSVTGNTEAFF	TGCGCCAGCAGCGTTACAGGGAACACTGAAGCTTTCTTT
-	-	TRBV7-9	TRBJ2-4	CASSSDSGLTSGPKNIQYF	TGTGCCAGCAGTTCTGATTCCGGGCTCACATCCGGTCCGAAAAACATTCAGTACTTC
TRBD2	-	TRBV7-3	TRBJ2-1	CASSPRLSGTEQFF	TGTGCCAGCAGCCCACGACTTAGCGGGACGGAGCAGTTCTTC
-	-	TRBV5-5	TRBJ1-5	CASGLGGNNQPQHF	TGTGCCAGCGGCTTGGGGGGAAACAATCAGCCCCAGCATTTT
-	few	TRBV29-1	TRBJ1-3	CSARSSGNTIYF	TGCAGCGCGAGGTCGTCGGGAAACACCATATATTTT
TRBD1	-	TRBV7-9	TRBJ1-4	CASSSLGQGIEKLFF	TGTGCCAGCAGCTCCTTGGGACAGGGGATTGAAAAACTGTTTTTT
-	few	TRBV18	TRBJ2-5	CASSPNQETQYF	TGTGCCAGCTCACCAAACCAAGAGACCCAGTACTTC
TRBD2	-	TRBV28	TRBJ2-7	CASSSYITPRQGTSGSREQYF	TGTGCCAGCAGTTCCTACATTACCCCCCGACAGGGGACTAGCGGGAGTCGGGAGCAGTACTTC
-	-	TRBV6-5	TRBJ2-7	CASSYKGYEQYF	TGTGCCAGCAGTTACAAGGGCTACGAGCAGTACTTC
-	-	TRBV4-3	TRBJ2-2	CASSQDHLPNTGELFF	TGCGCCAGCAGCCAAGATCATCTCCCGAACACCGGGGAGCTGTTTTTT
-	once	TRBV7-2	TRBJ1-1	CASSPVSGSTEAFF	TGTGCCAGCAGCCCCGTTAGCGGGAGCACTGAAGCTTTCTTT
-	-	TRBV3-1/TRBV3-2	TRBJ1-3	CASSQDYREGNTIYF	TGTGCCAGCAGCCAGGACTATAGGGAGGGAAACACCATATATTTT
-	-	TRBV5-1	TRBJ2-5	CASSRRDQETQYF	TGCGCCAGCAGCCGAAGGGACCAAGAGACCCAGTACTTC
TRBD2	-	TRBV4-1	TRBJ2-4	CASSQGGRVLGRENIQYF	TGCGCCAGCAGCCAAGGGGGGAGGGTCCTCGGTCGCGAAAACATTCAGTACTTC
-	-	TRBV10-3	TRBJ1-1	CAISGPGTENLNTEAFF	TGTGCCATCAGTGGACCCGGGACCGAGAACCTGAACACTGAAGCTTTCTTT
-	-	TRBV11-2	TRBJ2-7	CASSKQMPGYEQYF	TGTGCCAGCAGCAAACAGATGCCCGGCTACGAGCAGTACTTC
TRBD2	-	TRBV7-9	TRBJ2-1	CASRSGLAGPVGEQFF	TGTGCCAGCAGATCGGGACTAGCGGGCCCAGTCGGTGAGCAGTTCTTC
-	-	TRBV12-3/TRBV12-4	TRBJ1-3	CASSPLSGNTIYF	TGTGCCAGCAGTCCTCTCTCTGGAAACACCATATATTTT
-	-	TRBV29-1	TRBJ2-1	CSVVVGGNEQFF	TGCAGCGTTGTGGTGGGGGGTAATGAGCAGTTCTTC
-	once	TRBV21-1	TRBJ2-2	CASSRPGLGNTGELFF	TGTGCCAGCAGCAGACCGGGACTAGGCAACACCGGGGAGCTGTTTTTT
-	-	TRBV12-3/TRBV12-4	TRBJ1-2	CASSFDHGWGYTF	TGTGCCAGCAGTTTCGACCATGGGTGGGGCTACACCTTC
TRBD2	-	TRBV6-6	TRBJ2-3	CASSRMGLAGGDTQYF	TGTGCCAGCAGTCGAATGGGCCTAGCGGGGGGAGATACGCAGTATTTT
-	-	TRBV6-5	TRBJ2-5	CASSRLQETQYF	TGTGCCAGCAGCCGCCTACAAGAGACCCAGTACTTC
-	-	TRBV5-1	TRBJ2-7	CASSLGGPLGEQYF	TGCGCCAGCAGCTTGGGGGGGCCTCTAGGAGAGCAGTACTTC
-	-	TRBV28	TRBJ1-5	CASSFAGGGWQPQHF	TGTGCCAGCAGTTTCGCGGGGGGCGGCTGGCAGCCCCAGCATTTT
TRBD2	-	TRBV30	TRBJ2-7	CAWRAGLAGEQYF	TGTGCCTGGAGGGCAGGACTAGCGGGAGAGCAGTACTTC
TRBD1	-	TRBV3-1/TRBV3-2	TRBJ1-1	CASSFGQGTEAFF	TGTGCCAGCAGCTTCGGACAGGGCACTGAAGCTTTCTTT
-	-	TRBV2	TRBJ2-7	CASSLRRGYEQYF	TGTGCCAGCAGTTTGAGGCGGGGCTACGAGCAGTACTTC
-	-	TRBV5-8	TRBJ2-5	CASRNRAQETQYF	TGTGCCAGCAGGAACAGGGCTCAGGAGACCCAGTACTTC
-	-	TRBV10-3	TRBJ1-2	CATSPTNVGYTF	TGTGCCACCTCACCAACAAACGTCGGCTACACCTTC